Below, 19 T cell receptor beta chains from the same sample are listed, as sequenced in a study of blood T cells in healthy people across ages. Sample-barcoded 5' priming and a J-beta primer mix drove a second PCR of roughly 7 to 11 cycles. TCRdb passed the 5' RACE reads through MiXCR, listing each CDR3 protein once. The profile covers about 780,000 distinct CDR3 sequences, with about half appearing a single time and 15% to 20% taken by the ten largest. Sequencing was carried out using blood. These receptors were taken from a man older than 75 in good health.

This clonotype has a single count. The chain is built from TRBV19 and TRBJ2-3, with 10 bases fitting TRBD1. This CDR3 spans 15 amino acids. CDR1 and CDR2 from the germline V gene are LNHDA and SQIVND (reference sequence). Trimming at V came to 7 bases and at J to 1 base, leaving 5 bases not matched to a gene. CDR3 DNA sequence: TGTGCCAGTACCCCAGGGACAGGGGGCACAGATACGCAGTATTTT. Encoded protein: CASTPGTGGTDTQYF.

This clonotype was found a few times. A much larger clone sits a single nucleotide away, making a read error possible. The chain joins TRBV6-2 or TRBV6-3 to TRBJ2-5; maybe TRBD1 (6 bases). The CDR3 consists of 14 residues. V lost 6 bases, J lost 11 bases, and 22 bases lay in between. In germline, CDR1 is MNHEY, CDR2 SVGEGT. In DNA form, the CDR3 reads TGTGCCAGCAGCGGGACACCTCAGGTCGATGAGCAGTACTTC. This gives the protein CASSGTPQVDEQYF.

This chain joins TRBV29-1 and TRBJ2-7; possible D gene TRBD2, 6 bases. CDR3 length: 13 residues. CDR1 and CDR2 (germline): SQVTM, ANQGSEA. Trimming cost V 3 bases and J 10 bases, with 19 bases left between them. CDR3 protein: CSVDRREKKTQYF. The CDR3 coding sequence is TGCAGCGTTGATCGACGGGAGAAGAAAACCCAGTACTTC.

The sample holds one count of this clonotype. J is TRBJ1-6 and V is TRBV20-1, with no clear D. Germline assignment: CDR1 DFQATT and CDR2 SNEGSKA (reference sequence). V was pared by 3 bases and J by 0 bases, with 12 bases between. This CDR3 is built from 16 residues. Here the CDR3 reads CSASRSRSSYNSPLHF. The CDR3 DNA reads as TGCAGTGCTAGTCGGTCACGAAGCTCCTATAATTCACCCCTCCACTTT.

The chain carries TRBV29-1 and TRBJ1-5, with 9 nucleotides matching TRBD1. The CDR3 loop spans 13 amino acids. Per germline, CDR1 SQVTM and CDR2 ANQGSEA. V lost 4 bases to trimming and J lost 4 bases; unmatched junction nucleotides: 2. CDR3 DNA sequence: TGCAGCGTTGGGGACAGGGCTAATCAGCCCCAGCATTTT. It specifies CSVGDRANQPQHF.

The gene calls are TRBV12-3 or TRBV12-4 and TRBJ2-3, with 8 bases aligning to TRBD2. Germline trimming cut 10 bases from V and 1 base from J; bases unmatched to any gene: 10. This CDR3 region has 15 residues. The CDR3, as DNA: TGTGCCACCGGAAAGAGCGGGAGCGGCACAGATACGCAGTATTTT. Amino acids: CATGKSGSGTDTQYF.

This chain joins TRBV29-1 and TRBJ2-3; the match to TRBD2 covers 10 bases. Germline CDR1 is SQVTM and CDR2 is ANQGSEA. The J segment lost 1 base and the V segment lost 8 bases, leaving 3 bases of the junction unmatched. This CDR3 is 13 amino acids long. CDR3 DNA sequence: TGCAGCTGCCTAGCGGGAGGCACAGATACGCAGTATTTT. It codes for CSCLAGGTDTQYF.

V and J are TRBV9 and TRBJ2-1; 7 nucleotides line up with TRBD1. The J call may be wrong; the DNA end is better matched by TRBJ2-7. This CDR3 has 15 amino acids. Germline CDR1 reads SGDLS; CDR2 reads YYNGEE. CDR3 in amino acids: CASSVDRGEYNEQYF. Written as DNA, the CDR3 is TGTGCCAGCAGCGTAGACAGGGGCGAATACAATGAGCAGTACTTC.

In this sample, this clonotype turned up a few times. V usage is TRBV7-9 and J usage is TRBJ2-1; D uncertain. The germline V gene has CDR1 SEHNR and CDR2 FQNEAQ (reference sequence). The V and J ends lost 1 base and 9 bases respectively, with 10 bases between them. This CDR3 is built from 13 residues. This CDR3 is CASSLGVLAEQFF. The CDR3 nucleotides read TGTGCCAGCAGCTTAGGAGTTTTGGCTGAGCAGTTCTTC. Full variable domain (remainder filled in from reference TRBV7-9 and TRBJ2-1): DTGVSQNPRHKITKRGQNVTFRCDPISEHNRLYWYRQTLGQGPEFLTYFQNEAQLEKSRLLSDRFSAERPKGSFSTLEIQRTEQGDSAMYLCASSLGVLAEQFFGPGTRLTVL.

The chain is built from TRBV7-9 and TRBJ2-5, with TRBD1 identical over 7 bases. This CDR3 is built from 16 residues. Germline assignment: CDR1 SEHNR and CDR2 FQNEAQ (reference sequence). V shed 1 base, J shed 1 base, and the junction held 6 bases outside the gene matches. The CDR3 DNA reads TGTGCCAGCAGCTTAGAGACAGGGAATATCCAAGAGACCCAGTACTTC. Encoded protein: CASSLETGNIQETQYF.

The rearrangement joins TRBV5-1 to TRBJ2-7; weak D call: TRBD2 (7 bases). The V end lost 3 bases, the J end lost 6 bases, and 19 bases lay between the germline ends. The V gene's germline CDR1 is SGHRS and CDR2 YFSETQ. This CDR3 comprises 15 residues. The CDR3 sequence: CASSSTGGADCEQYF. CDR3 bases: TGCGCCAGCAGCTCTACGGGGGGCGCCGACTGCGAGCAGTACTTC.

This chain uses TRBV2 with TRBJ2-1; no clear D. This CDR3 region has 14 residues. Per germline, CDR1 SNHLY and CDR2 FYNNEI. V lost 3 bases to trimming and J lost 3 bases, with 9 bases between them. CDR3 in amino acids: CASSDSTNYNEQFF. The CDR3 DNA sequence: TGTGCCAGCAGTGACAGTACCAACTACAATGAGCAGTTCTTC. Full variable domain (rest looked up from reference TRBV2 and TRBJ2-1): EPEVTQTPSHQVTQMGQEVILRCVPISNHLYFYWYRQILGQKVEFLVSFYNNEISEKSEIFDDQFSVERPDGSNFTLKIRSTKLEDSAMYFCASSDSTNYNEQFFGPGTRLTVL.

The chain recombines TRBV25-1 with TRBJ2-5, with D tentatively TRBD1 (5 bases). The germline V gene has CDR1 MGHDK and CDR2 SYGVNS. This CDR3 is built from 13 residues. The V end was cut by 6 bases, the J end by 2 bases, with 10 bases between. CDR3 bases: TGTGCCAGCAGCGCTAGGGGACAAGAGACCCAGTACTTC. Translation gives CASSARGQETQYF.

Only a few counts were recorded for this clonotype. The chain combines TRBV3-1 with TRBJ1-2, with unresolved D. This CDR3 comprises 16 residues. V gave up 2 bases and J gave up 5 bases, with 18 bases separating them. Germline values: CDR1 LGHDT, CDR2 YNNKEL (reference sequence). CDR3 sequence (DNA): TGTGCCAGCAGCCAAAGGGCCCGGGCCCCCCAATATGGCTACACCTTC. The encoded protein is CASSQRARAPQYGYTF.

This clonotype was counted a few times. V gene TRBV6-5 combines with J gene TRBJ2-1, with 10 positions matching TRBD2. The CDR3 spans 15 residues. The V gene's germline CDR1 is MNHEY and CDR2 SVGAGI. Losses at the gene ends were 6 bases for V and 4 bases for J; bases not matched to a gene: 6. CDR3 region: CASRSSGGGYNEQFF. DNA for the CDR3: TGTGCCAGCAGGTCTAGCGGGGGTGGGTACAATGAGCAGTTCTTC.

This sequence joins TRBV20-1 and TRBJ2-7; weak D call: TRBD1 (5 bases). This CDR3 is built from 11 residues. CDR1 and CDR2 (germline): DFQATT, SNEGSKA (reference sequence). V lost 6 bases, J lost 2 bases, and 8 bases lay in between. CDR3 DNA sequence: TGCAGTGCCCAGGACACCTACGAGCAGTACTTC. This gives the protein CSAQDTYEQYF.

The chain uses TRBV20-1 and TRBJ1-2, with D maybe TRBD1 (5 bases). Trimming left V 3 bases short and J 6 bases short, with 17 bases between. CDR3 length equals 14 residues. The germline V gene encodes CDR1 DFQATT and CDR2 SNEGSKA (reference sequence). In DNA form, the CDR3 reads TGCAGTGCTAGTCAACAGGCCGTTGGGGATGGCTACACCTTC. Protein sequence: CSASQQAVGDGYTF.

This clonotype was seen only a few times. This may come from a read error, since a much larger clone is one base off. The CDR3 nucleotides are TGTGCCAGCAGCTTAGGACGGGACGACTCCTACGAGCAGTACTTC. It encodes CASSLGRDDSYEQYF. V gene TRBV11-3 combines with J gene TRBJ2-7; D is possibly TRBD1 or TRBD2 (5 bases each). V shed 1 base and J shed 0 bases, with 10 bases lying between them. CDR3 length equals 15 residues. CDR1 and CDR2 from the germline V gene are SGHNT and YENEEA.

The V and J genes are TRBV11-3 and TRBJ2-5; possible D gene TRBD2, 5 bases. V shed 3 bases and J shed 11 bases, with 22 bases lying between them. Germline CDR1 SGHNT, CDR2 YENEEA. This CDR3 has 15 residues. CDR3 sequence (DNA): TGTGCCAGCAGCTTGAATGGACTCCTCAGGAATGAGCAGTACTTC. Protein sequence: CASSLNGLLRNEQYF.